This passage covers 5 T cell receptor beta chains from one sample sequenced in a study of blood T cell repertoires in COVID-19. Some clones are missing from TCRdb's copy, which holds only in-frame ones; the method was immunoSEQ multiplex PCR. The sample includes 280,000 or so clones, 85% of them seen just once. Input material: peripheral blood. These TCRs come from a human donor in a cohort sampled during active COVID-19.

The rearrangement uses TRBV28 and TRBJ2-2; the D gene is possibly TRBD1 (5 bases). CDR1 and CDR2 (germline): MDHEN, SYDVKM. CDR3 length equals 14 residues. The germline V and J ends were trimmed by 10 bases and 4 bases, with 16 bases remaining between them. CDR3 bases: TGTGCCACCAAACGACAGCAGGTCACCGGGGAGCTGTTTTTT. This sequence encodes CATKRQQVTGELFF.

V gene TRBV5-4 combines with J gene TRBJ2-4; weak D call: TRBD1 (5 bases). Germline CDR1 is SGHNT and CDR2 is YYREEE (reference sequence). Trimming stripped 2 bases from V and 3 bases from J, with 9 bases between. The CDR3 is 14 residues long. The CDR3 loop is CASSLPRDKNIQYF. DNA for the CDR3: TGTGCCAGCAGCTTACCCAGGGACAAAAACATTCAGTACTTC.

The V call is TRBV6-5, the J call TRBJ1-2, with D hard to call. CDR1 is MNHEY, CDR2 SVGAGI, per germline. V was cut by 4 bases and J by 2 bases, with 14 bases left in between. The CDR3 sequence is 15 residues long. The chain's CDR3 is CASSSPREGNYGYTF. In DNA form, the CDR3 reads TGTGCCAGCAGTTCCCCGAGGGAGGGCAACTATGGCTACACCTTC.

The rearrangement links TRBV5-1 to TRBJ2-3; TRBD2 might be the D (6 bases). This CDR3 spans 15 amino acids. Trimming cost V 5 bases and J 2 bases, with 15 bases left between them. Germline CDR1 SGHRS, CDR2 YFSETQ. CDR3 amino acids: CASRLGGTITDTQYF. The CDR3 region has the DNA TGCGCCAGCAGGCTGGGCGGGACCATCACAGATACGCAGTATTTT.

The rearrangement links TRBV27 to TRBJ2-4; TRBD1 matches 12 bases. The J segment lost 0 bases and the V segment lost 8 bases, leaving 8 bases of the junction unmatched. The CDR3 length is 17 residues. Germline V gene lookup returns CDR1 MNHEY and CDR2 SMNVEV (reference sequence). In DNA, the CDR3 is TGTGCCAGCCGCGGGACAGGGGGCCCGATAGCCAAAAACATTCAGTACTTC. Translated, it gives CASRGTGGPIAKNIQYF.